Below, 2 T cell receptor beta chains from the same sample are listed, as sequenced in a study. Using its own MiXCR run on the 5' RACE reads, TCRdb lists one record per CDR3 protein. The table shows about 40,000 distinct CDR3 sequences, with under 20% occurring only once. The specimen was naive CD4+ T cells sorted from a lymph node. Described subset: naive CD4+ T cells, CD4+CD45RA+CD25-. The receptors stem from a female donor with breast cancer.

This clonotype was counted between two and nine times. The V call is TRBV5-5, the J call TRBJ1-6; a weak D match, TRBD1 (5 bases). This CDR3 has 16 amino acids. Trimming shortened V by 3 bases and J by 6 bases, and 16 bases separated the two germline ends. CDR1 is SGHKS and CDR2 is YYEKEE in the germline V gene (reference sequence). The CDR3: CASSSPRGDPNSPLHF. CDR3 DNA sequence: TGTGCCAGCAGCTCCCCCCGCGGGGACCCTAATTCACCCCTCCACTTT.

Of note for this clonotype: At one end the junction does not follow the germline gene, possibly because of a read error. The gene calls are TRBV5-6 and TRBJ1-2; D is possibly TRBD1 (6 bases). Germline-derived CDR1 and CDR2 are SGHDT and YYEEEE. The CDR3 consists of 15 residues. CDR3 region: CASSGGGGSNEGYPF. The CDR3, as DNA: TGTGCCAGCAGCGGAGGGGGGGGCAGCAACGAGGGATACCCCTTC.